The present entry profiles one TCR beta chain with its context. Its antigen remains unknown. This table comes from immunoSEQ multiplex PCR, and its TCRdb copy is limited to in-frame clones, with some not included. The data contain about 64,000 clones, just over 95% of them singletons. The record originates from a study of siplizumab effects on memory and regulatory T cells. Study-wide results and limits: Naive-or-memory phenotypes were unassignable for roughly 80-96% of proliferating CD4+ or CD8+ clones.

This CDR3 comprises 18 residues. V was pared by 2 bases and J by 2 bases, with 21 bases between. Germline V gene data show CDR1 as SEHNR and CDR2 as FQNEAQ (reference sequence). The chain couples TRBV7-9 to TRBJ1-1, with D tentatively TRBD1 (5 bases). The specimen sequenced was naive CD8+ T cells sorted from blood. This receptor was identified in a human donor in good health. The CDR3, as DNA: TGTGCCAGCAGCTTACTCCCGGGACTACTAAATCAAAACACTGAAGCTTTCTTT. Protein sequence: CASSLLPGLLNQNTEAFF.